This is a list of T cell receptor beta chains from one sample in a study of the immune and genomic landscape of osteosarcoma. The protocol was immunoSEQ multiplex PCR, while the TCRdb copy is restricted to in-frame clones and leaves out a portion. The profile shows around 3,000 clones, 60% to 75% of them singletons. Material for sequencing was tumor tissue from a local recurrence in the femur. Receptors originate from a man between 18 and 29 years old with osteosarcoma. The CDR3 runs from the conserved cysteine through the conserved F or W. Each record gives: D gene, J gene, clone size, V gene, CDR3 protein, CDR3 DNA. A D gene is named only where the DNA matches it firmly. Part of the rows lack a size; the others show once, few, many or a class for expanded clones.

d_gene: -; j_gene: TRBJ2-3; abundance: -; v_gene: TRBV5-6; CDR3aa: CASSSWGITDTQYF; CDR3nt: TGTGCCAGCAGCTCCTGGGGAATCACAGATACGCAGTATTTT
d_gene: -; j_gene: TRBJ2-7; abundance: -; v_gene: TRBV6-5; CDR3aa: CASSYRDGEQYF; CDR3nt: TGTGCCAGCAGTTACAGGGATGGAGAGCAGTACTTC
d_gene: -; j_gene: TRBJ2-7; abundance: -; v_gene: TRBV2; CDR3aa: CASSGPRGVYEQYF; CDR3nt: TGTGCCAGCAGTGGACCGAGAGGAGTCTACGAGCAGTACTTC
d_gene: -; j_gene: TRBJ1-1; abundance: -; v_gene: TRBV6-6; CDR3aa: CASRYSSAVPEAFF; CDR3nt: TGTGCCAGCAGATACTCGTCGGCAGTCCCTGAAGCTTTCTTT
d_gene: -; j_gene: TRBJ2-7; abundance: -; v_gene: TRBV28; CDR3aa: CASSLIRGSYEQYF; CDR3nt: TGTGCCAGCAGTTTGATCAGGGGATCCTACGAGCAGTACTTC
d_gene: -; j_gene: TRBJ2-1; abundance: -; v_gene: TRBV5-1; CDR3aa: CASSLGTNNEQFF; CDR3nt: TGCGCCAGCAGCTTAGGGACAAACAATGAGCAGTTCTTC
d_gene: TRBD2; j_gene: TRBJ2-1; abundance: -; v_gene: TRBV5-5; CDR3aa: CASSFFTSGSNEQFF; CDR3nt: TGTGCCAGCAGCTTTTTCACTAGCGGGAGTAATGAGCAGTTCTTC
d_gene: -; j_gene: TRBJ1-3; abundance: once; v_gene: TRBV6-1; CDR3aa: CASSELSGNTIYF; CDR3nt: TGTGCCAGCAGTGAGCTCTCTGGAAACACCATATATTTT
d_gene: -; j_gene: TRBJ1-1; abundance: -; v_gene: TRBV27; CDR3aa: CASSYGVNTEAFF; CDR3nt: TGTGCCAGCAGTTATGGAGTTAACACTGAAGCTTTCTTT
d_gene: -; j_gene: TRBJ2-2; abundance: -; v_gene: TRBV5-6; CDR3aa: CASVSWANTGELFF; CDR3nt: TGTGCGAGCGTCTCTTGGGCGAACACCGGGGAGCTGTTTTTT
d_gene: -; j_gene: TRBJ2-5; abundance: -; v_gene: TRBV19; CDR3aa: CASQFSSQETQYF; CDR3nt: TGTGCCAGTCAGTTCAGCAGCCAAGAGACCCAGTACTTC
d_gene: TRBD1; j_gene: TRBJ1-5; abundance: large; v_gene: TRBV28; CDR3aa: CAEGAEGNQPQHF; CDR3nt: TGTGCCGAGGGGGCAGAGGGCAATCAGCCCCAGCATTTT
d_gene: TRBD1; j_gene: TRBJ1-6; abundance: -; v_gene: TRBV5-6; CDR3aa: CASRRGQVNSPLHF; CDR3nt: TGTGCCAGCAGGAGAGGACAGGTTAATTCACCCCTCCACTTT
d_gene: -; j_gene: TRBJ2-1; abundance: -; v_gene: TRBV7-9; CDR3aa: CASSVNEQFF; CDR3nt: TGTGCCAGCAGCGTAAATGAGCAGTTCTTC
d_gene: TRBD1; j_gene: TRBJ2-1; abundance: -; v_gene: TRBV7-9; CDR3aa: CASSPRQGGFNEQFF; CDR3nt: TGTGCCAGCAGCCCGCGACAGGGTGGCTTTAATGAGCAGTTCTTC
d_gene: TRBD2; j_gene: TRBJ2-3; abundance: -; v_gene: TRBV28; CDR3aa: CASSSTSGRAHTQYF; CDR3nt: TGTGCCAGCAGCTCGACTAGCGGGAGGGCGCATACGCAGTATTTT
d_gene: -; j_gene: TRBJ1-1; abundance: once; v_gene: TRBV19; CDR3aa: CASREKRGLGTEAFF; CDR3nt: TGTGCCAGTAGGGAAAAGCGGGGATTAGGGACTGAAGCTTTCTTT
d_gene: -; j_gene: TRBJ2-7; abundance: few; v_gene: TRBV5-1; CDR3aa: CASSFQGNYEQYF; CDR3nt: TGCGCCAGCAGCTTCCAGGGCAACTACGAGCAGTACTTC
d_gene: TRBD1; j_gene: TRBJ1-2; abundance: -; v_gene: TRBV29-1; CDR3aa: CSVEDAGFRGRGYTF; CDR3nt: TGCAGCGTTGAAGACGCGGGGTTCAGGGGGCGCGGCTACACCTTC
d_gene: TRBD1; j_gene: TRBJ2-7; abundance: few; v_gene: TRBV11-2; CDR3aa: CASSAGQGLYEQYF; CDR3nt: TGTGCCAGCAGCGCGGGACAGGGTCTATACGAGCAGTACTTC
d_gene: -; j_gene: TRBJ2-3; abundance: few; v_gene: TRBV5-1; CDR3aa: CASSPDPGVSAQYF; CDR3nt: TGCGCCAGCAGCCCGGACCCGGGAGTTTCCGCGCAGTATTTT
d_gene: -; j_gene: TRBJ2-7; abundance: -; v_gene: TRBV5-1; CDR3aa: CASSSRDGTYEQYF; CDR3nt: TGCGCCAGCAGCTCGCGGGACGGAACCTACGAGCAGTACTTC